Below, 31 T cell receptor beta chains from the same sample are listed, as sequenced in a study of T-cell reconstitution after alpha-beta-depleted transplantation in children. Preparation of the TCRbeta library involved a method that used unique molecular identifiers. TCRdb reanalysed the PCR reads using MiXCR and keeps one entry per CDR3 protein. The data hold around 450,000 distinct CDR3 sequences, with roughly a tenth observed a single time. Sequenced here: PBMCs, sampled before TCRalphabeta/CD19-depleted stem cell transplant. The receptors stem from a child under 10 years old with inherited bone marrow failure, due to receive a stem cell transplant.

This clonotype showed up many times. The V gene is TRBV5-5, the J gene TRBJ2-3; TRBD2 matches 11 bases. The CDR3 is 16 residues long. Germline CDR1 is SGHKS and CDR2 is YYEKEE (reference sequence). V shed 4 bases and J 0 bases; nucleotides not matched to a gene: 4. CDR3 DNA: TGTGCCAGCAGCCACGGGACTAGCGGTAGCACAGATACGCAGTATTTT. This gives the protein CASSHGTSGSTDTQYF.

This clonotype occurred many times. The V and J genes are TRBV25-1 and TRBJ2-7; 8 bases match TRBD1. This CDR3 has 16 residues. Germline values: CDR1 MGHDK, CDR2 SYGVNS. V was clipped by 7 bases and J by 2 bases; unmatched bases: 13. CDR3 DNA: TGTGCCAGCACGGGACAGGAAACCTCCTCCGCCTACGAGCAGTACTTC. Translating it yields CASTGQETSSAYEQYF.

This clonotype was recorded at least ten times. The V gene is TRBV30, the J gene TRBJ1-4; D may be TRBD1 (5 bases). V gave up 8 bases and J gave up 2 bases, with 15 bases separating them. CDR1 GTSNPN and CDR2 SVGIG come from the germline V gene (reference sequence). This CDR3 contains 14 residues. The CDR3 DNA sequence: TGTGCCAGCTCCTGGGGCTCGACTAATGAAAAACTGTTTTTT. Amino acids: CASSWGSTNEKLFF.

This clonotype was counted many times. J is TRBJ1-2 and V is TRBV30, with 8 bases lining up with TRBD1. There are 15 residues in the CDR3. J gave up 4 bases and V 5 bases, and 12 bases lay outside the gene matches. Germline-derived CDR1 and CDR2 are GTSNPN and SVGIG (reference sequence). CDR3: CAWDGPGGRSYGYTF. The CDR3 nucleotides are TGTGCCTGGGATGGACCAGGGGGCCGGTCCTATGGCTACACCTTC.

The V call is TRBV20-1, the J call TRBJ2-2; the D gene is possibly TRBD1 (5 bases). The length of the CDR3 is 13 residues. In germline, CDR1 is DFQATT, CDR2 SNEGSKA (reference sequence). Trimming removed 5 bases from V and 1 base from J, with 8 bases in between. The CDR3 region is CSAGTGNTGELFF. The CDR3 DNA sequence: TGCAGTGCTGGAACAGGGAACACCGGGGAGCTGTTTTTT.

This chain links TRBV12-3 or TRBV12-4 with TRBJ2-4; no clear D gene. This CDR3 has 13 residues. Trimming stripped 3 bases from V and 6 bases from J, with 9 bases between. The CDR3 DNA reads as TGTGCCAGCAGTTTCAAGGGTCCAAACATTCAGTACTTC. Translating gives CASSFKGPNIQYF.

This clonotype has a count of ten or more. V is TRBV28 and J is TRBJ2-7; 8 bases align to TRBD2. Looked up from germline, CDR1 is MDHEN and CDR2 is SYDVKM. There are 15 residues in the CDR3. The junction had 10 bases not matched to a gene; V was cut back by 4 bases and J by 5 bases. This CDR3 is CASSYSAGETNEQYF. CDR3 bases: TGTGCCAGCAGTTATTCAGCGGGAGAGACGAACGAGCAGTACTTC.

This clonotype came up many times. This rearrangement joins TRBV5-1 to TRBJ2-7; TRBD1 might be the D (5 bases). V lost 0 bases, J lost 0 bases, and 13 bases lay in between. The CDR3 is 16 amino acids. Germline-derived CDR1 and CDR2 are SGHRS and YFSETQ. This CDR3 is CASSLEGWLVSYEQYF. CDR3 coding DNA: TGCGCCAGCAGCTTGGAGGGGTGGCTGGTCTCCTACGAGCAGTACTTC. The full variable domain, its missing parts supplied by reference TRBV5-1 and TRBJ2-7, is KAGVTQTPRYLIKTRGQQVTLSCSPISGHRSVSWYQQTPGQGLQFLFEYFSETQRNKGNFPGRFSGRQFSNSRSEMNVSTLELGDSALYLCASSLEGWLVSYEQYFGPGTRLTVT.

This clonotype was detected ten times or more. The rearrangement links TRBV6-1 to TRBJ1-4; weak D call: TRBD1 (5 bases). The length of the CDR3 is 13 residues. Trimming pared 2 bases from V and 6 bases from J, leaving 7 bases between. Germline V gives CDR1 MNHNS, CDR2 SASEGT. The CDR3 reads CASSEQGHEKLFF. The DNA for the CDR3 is TGTGCCAGCAGTGAACAGGGACATGAAAAACTGTTTTTT.

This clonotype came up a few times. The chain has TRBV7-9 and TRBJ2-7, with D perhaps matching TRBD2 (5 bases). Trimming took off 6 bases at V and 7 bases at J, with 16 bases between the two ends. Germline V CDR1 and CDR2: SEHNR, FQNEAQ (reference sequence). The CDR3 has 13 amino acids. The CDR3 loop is CASSGVVSGEQYF. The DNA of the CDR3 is TGTGCCAGCAGTGGGGTTGTTTCGGGGGAGCAGTACTTC.

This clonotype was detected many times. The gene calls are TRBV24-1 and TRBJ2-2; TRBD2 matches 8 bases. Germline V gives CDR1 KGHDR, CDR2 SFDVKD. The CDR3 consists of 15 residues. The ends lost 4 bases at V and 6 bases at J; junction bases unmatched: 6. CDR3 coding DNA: TGTGCCACCAGTGAACTAGCGGAGGGGTCCGGGGAGCTGTTTTTT. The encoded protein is CATSELAEGSGELFF.

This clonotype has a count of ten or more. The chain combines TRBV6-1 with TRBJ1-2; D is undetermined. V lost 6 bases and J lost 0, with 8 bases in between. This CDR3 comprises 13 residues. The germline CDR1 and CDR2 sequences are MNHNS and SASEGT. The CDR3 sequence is CASSDGSNYGYTF. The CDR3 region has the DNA TGTGCCAGCAGCGACGGATCTAACTATGGCTACACCTTC.

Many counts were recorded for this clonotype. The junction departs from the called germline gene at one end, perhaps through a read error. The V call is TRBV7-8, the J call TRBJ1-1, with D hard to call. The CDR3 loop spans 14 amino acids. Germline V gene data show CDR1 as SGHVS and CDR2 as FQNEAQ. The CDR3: CSSSLVTANTEAFF. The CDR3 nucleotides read TGCTCCAGCAGCTTAGTTACAGCTAACACTGAAGCTTTCTTT.

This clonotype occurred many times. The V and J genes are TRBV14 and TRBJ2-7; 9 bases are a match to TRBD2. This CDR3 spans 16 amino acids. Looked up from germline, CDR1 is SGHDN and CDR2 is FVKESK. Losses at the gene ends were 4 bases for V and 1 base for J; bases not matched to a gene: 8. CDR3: CASSPQPSGVSYEQYF. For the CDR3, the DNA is TGTGCCAGCAGCCCGCAGCCTAGCGGGGTTTCCTACGAGCAGTACTTC.

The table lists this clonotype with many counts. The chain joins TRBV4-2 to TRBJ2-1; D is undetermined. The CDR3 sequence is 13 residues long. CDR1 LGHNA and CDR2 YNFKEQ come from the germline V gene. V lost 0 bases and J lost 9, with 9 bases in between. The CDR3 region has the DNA TGTGCCAGCAGCCAAGATCTAGGTGTTGAGCAGTTCTTC. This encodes CASSQDLGVEQFF.

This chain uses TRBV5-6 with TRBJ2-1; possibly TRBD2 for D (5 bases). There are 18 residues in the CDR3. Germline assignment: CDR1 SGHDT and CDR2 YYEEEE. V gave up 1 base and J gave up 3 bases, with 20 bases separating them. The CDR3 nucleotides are TGTGCCAGCAGCTTGAATCGGGGTTCCCATCTTGGCTACAATGAGCAGTTCTTC. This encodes CASSLNRGSHLGYNEQFF. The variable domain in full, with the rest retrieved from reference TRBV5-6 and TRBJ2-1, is DAGVTQSPTHLIKTRGQQVTLRCSPKSGHDTVSWYQQALGQGPQFIFQYYEEEERQRGNFPDRFSGHQFPNYSSELNVNALLLGDSALYLCASSLNRGSHLGYNEQFFGPGTRLTVL.

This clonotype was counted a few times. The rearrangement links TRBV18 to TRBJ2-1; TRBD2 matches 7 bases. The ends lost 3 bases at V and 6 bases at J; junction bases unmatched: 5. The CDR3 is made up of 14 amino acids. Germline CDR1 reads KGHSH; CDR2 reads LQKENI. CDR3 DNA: TGTGCCAGCTCACCTGTGGCGGGAGTCAATGAGCAGTTCTTC. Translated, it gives CASSPVAGVNEQFF.

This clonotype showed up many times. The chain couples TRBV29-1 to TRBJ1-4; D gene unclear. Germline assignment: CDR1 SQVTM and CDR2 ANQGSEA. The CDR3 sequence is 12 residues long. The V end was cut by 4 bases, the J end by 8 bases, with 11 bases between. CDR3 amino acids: CSVGGGAEKLFF. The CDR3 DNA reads TGCAGCGTTGGCGGTGGAGCGGAAAAACTGTTTTTT.

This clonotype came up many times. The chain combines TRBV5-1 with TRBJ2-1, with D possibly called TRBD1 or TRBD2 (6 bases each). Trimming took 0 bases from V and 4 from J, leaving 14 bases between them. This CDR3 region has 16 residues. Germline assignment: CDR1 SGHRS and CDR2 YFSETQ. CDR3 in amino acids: CASSLDLGGEYNEQFF. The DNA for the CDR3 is TGCGCCAGCAGCTTGGATTTGGGGGGCGAGTACAATGAGCAGTTCTTC.

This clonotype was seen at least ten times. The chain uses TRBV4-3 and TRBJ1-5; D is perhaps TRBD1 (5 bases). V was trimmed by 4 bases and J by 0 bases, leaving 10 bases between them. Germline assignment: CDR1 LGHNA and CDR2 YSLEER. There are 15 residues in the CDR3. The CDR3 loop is CASSPCRDSNQPQHF. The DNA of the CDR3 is TGCGCCAGCAGCCCGTGCAGGGATAGCAATCAGCCCCAGCATTTT.

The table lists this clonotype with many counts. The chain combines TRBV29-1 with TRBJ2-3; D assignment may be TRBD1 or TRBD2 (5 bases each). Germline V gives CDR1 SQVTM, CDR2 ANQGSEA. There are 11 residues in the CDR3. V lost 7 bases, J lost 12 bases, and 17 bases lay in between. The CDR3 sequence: CSGLTGTGQYF. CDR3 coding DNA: TGCAGCGGACTGACCGGGACGGGCCAGTATTTT.

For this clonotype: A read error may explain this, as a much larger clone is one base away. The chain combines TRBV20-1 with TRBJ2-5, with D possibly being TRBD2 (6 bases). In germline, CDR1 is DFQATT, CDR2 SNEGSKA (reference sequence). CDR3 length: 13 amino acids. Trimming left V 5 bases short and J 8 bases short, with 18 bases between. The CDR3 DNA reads TGCAGTGCTTCCTCCGGGGGTAGCGATACCCAGTACTTC. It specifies CSASSGGSDTQYF.

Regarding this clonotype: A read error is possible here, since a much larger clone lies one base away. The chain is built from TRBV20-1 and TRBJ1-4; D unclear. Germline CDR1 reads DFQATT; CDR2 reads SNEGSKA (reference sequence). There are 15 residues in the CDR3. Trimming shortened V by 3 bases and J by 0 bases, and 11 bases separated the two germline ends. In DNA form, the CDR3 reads TGCAGTGCTAGCGAATCAGCCGCAACTAATGAAAAACTGTTTTTT. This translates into CSASESAATNEKLFF.

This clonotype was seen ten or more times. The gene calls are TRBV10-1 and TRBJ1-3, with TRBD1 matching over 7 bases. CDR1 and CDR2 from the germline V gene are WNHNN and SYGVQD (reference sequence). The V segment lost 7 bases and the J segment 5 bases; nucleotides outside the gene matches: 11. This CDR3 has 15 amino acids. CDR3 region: CASNPTQGERNTIYF. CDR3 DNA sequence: TGCGCCAGCAACCCCACCCAGGGGGAAAGAAACACCATATATTTT.

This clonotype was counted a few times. In DNA, the CDR3 is TGTGCCAGCAGCTTGATCAGGGGATCCTACGAGCAGTACTTC. Translation gives CASSLIRGSYEQYF. The chain is built from TRBV5-5 and TRBJ2-7; tentatively, D is TRBD1 (6 bases). Trimming left V 1 base short and J 1 base short, with 9 bases between. The V gene's germline CDR1 is SGHKS and CDR2 YYEKEE (reference sequence). The length of the CDR3 is 14 residues.

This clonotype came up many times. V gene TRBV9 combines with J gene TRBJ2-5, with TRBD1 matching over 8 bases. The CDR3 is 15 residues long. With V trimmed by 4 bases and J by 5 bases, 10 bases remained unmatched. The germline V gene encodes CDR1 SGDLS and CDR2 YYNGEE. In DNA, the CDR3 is TGTGCCAGCAGCACGGACGCAGGGGGCGGGGAGACCCAGTACTTC. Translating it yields CASSTDAGGGETQYF.

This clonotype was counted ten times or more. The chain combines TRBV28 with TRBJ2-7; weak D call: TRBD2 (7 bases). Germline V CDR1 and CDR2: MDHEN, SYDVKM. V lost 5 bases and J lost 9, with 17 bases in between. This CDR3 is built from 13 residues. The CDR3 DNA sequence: TGTGCCAGCAGTCCGGATGCGGGGGCAGGGCAGTACTTC. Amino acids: CASSPDAGAGQYF.

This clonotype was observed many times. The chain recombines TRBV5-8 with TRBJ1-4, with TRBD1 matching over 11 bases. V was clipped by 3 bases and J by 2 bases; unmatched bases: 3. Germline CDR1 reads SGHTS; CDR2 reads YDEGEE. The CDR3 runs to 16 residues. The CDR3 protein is CASSWDRGGTNEKLFF. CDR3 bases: TGTGCCAGCAGCTGGGACAGGGGGGGCACTAATGAAAAACTGTTTTTT.

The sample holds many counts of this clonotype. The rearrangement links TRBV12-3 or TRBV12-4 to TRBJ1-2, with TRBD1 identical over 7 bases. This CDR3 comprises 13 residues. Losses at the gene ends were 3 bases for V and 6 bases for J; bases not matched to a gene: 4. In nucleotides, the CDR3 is TGTGCCAGCAGTTTCGGGGACAGCCATGGCTACACCTTC. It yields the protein CASSFGDSHGYTF.

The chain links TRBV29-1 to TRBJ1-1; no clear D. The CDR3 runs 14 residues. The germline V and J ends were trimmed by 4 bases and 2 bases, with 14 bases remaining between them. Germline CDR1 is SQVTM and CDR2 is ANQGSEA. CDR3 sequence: CSVAQVGPNTEAFF. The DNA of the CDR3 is TGCAGCGTTGCCCAGGTGGGTCCCAACACTGAAGCTTTCTTT.

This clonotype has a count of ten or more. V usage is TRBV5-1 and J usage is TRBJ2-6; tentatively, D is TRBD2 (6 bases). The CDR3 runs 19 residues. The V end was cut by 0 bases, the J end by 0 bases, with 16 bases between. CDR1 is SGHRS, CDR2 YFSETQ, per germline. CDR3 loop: CASSLVYGGHHSGANVLTF. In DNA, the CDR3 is TGCGCCAGCAGCTTGGTATACGGAGGGCACCACTCTGGGGCCAACGTCCTGACTTTC.